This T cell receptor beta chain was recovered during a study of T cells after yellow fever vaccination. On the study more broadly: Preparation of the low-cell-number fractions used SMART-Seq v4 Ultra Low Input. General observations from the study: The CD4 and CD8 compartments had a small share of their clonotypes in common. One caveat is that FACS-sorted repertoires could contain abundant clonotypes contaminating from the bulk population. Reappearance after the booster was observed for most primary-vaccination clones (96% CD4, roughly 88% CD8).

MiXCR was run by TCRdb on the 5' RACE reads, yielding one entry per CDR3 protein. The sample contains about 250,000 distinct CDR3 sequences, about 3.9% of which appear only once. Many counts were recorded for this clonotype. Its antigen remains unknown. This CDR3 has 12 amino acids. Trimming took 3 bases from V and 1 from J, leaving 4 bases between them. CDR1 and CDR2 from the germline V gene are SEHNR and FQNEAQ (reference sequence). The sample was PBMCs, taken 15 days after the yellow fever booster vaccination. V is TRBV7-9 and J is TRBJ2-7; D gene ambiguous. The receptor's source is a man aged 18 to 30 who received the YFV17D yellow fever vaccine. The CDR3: CASSFDSYEQYF. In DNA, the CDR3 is TGTGCCAGCAGCTTTGATTCCTACGAGCAGTACTTC.